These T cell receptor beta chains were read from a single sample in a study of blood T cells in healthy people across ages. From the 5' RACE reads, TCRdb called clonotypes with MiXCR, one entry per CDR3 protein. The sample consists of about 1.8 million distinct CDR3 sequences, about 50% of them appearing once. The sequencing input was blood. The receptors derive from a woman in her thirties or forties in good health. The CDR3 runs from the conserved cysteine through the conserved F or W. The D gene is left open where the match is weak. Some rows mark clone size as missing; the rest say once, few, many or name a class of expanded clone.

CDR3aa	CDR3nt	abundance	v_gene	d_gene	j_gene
CAIRSRDTSTDTQYF	TGTGCCATCAGATCCCGGGACACTAGCACAGATACGCAGTATTTT	few	TRBV10-3	.	TRBJ2-3
CASSPPNRITDTQYF	TGTGCCAGCTCACCACCGAACCGGATCACAGATACGCAGTATTTT	few	TRBV18	.	TRBJ2-3
CASSFQPPGSGANVLTF	TGTGCCAGCAGCTTCCAGCCTCCGGGGTCTGGGGCCAACGTCCTGACTTTC	.	TRBV7-2	.	TRBJ2-6
CASSQGPAGSISTDTQYF	TGTGCCAGCAGCCAAGGTCCGGCGGGCTCGATTAGCACAGATACGCAGTATTTT	.	TRBV3-1	.	TRBJ2-3
CASSPKGRLSTDTQYF	TGTGCCAGCAGCCCCAAGGGCAGATTAAGCACAGATACGCAGTATTTT	few	TRBV7-2	.	TRBJ2-3
CASSPRQPRGANVLTF	TGTGCCAGCAGCCCCAGACAGCCACGGGGGGCCAACGTCCTGACTTTC	few	TRBV11-2	.	TRBJ2-6
CASSPRLVSYNEQFF	TGTGCCAGCAGCCCTCGACTGGTTTCCTACAATGAGCAGTTCTTC	.	TRBV7-3	.	TRBJ2-1
CASSHLTSFDPQYF	TGCGCCAGCAGCCACTTAACTAGTTTTGATCCCCAGTACTTC	many	TRBV4-1	.	TRBJ2-5
CASSSLSDAISTDTQYF	TGTGCCAGCAGCTCGCTCTCGGATGCAATTAGCACAGATACGCAGTATTTT	few	TRBV28	.	TRBJ2-3
CSASGLLSYNEQFF	TGCAGTGCTTCGGGACTCCTCTCCTACAATGAGCAGTTCTTC	few	TRBV20-1	.	TRBJ2-1
CASSSDKGIGQYF	TGTGCCAGCAGCTCGGACAAAGGGATCGGGCAGTACTTC	.	TRBV7-2	.	TRBJ2-7
CSARPGTSPYEQYF	TGCAGTGCTAGACCCGGGACTAGCCCCTACGAGCAGTACTTC	few	TRBV20-1	TRBD2	TRBJ2-7
CASTKDGATTYEQYF	TGTGCCAGCACCAAAGACGGGGCCACGACCTACGAGCAGTACTTC	.	TRBV6-5	.	TRBJ2-7
CASSTGTFKQFF	TGTGCCAGCAGCACCGGGACGTTTAAGCAGTTCTTC	.	TRBV12-3/TRBV12-4	.	TRBJ2-1
CASSQPPGAHGYTF	TGTGCCAGCAGCCAACCCCCGGGGGCCCATGGCTACACCTTC	.	TRBV7-9	.	TRBJ1-2
CSVVFQGQETQYF	TGCAGCGTTGTGTTTCAGGGGCAAGAGACCCAGTACTTC	.	TRBV29-1	.	TRBJ2-5
CASSVRDSGTYNEQFF	TGTGCCAGCAGCGTACGTGATAGCGGCACCTACAATGAGCAGTTCTTC	.	TRBV9	.	TRBJ2-1
CASSQVRKTSGANVLTF	TGCGCCAGCAGCCAAGTCCGGAAAACCTCTGGGGCCAACGTCCTGACTTTC	.	TRBV4-3	.	TRBJ2-6
CASSYNRETQYF	TGTGCCAGCAGTTATAATAGGGAGACCCAGTACTTC	many	TRBV27	.	TRBJ2-5
CATGDRVPETQYF	TGTGCCACCGGGGACAGGGTTCCGGAGACCCAGTACTTC	.	TRBV15	TRBD1	TRBJ2-5